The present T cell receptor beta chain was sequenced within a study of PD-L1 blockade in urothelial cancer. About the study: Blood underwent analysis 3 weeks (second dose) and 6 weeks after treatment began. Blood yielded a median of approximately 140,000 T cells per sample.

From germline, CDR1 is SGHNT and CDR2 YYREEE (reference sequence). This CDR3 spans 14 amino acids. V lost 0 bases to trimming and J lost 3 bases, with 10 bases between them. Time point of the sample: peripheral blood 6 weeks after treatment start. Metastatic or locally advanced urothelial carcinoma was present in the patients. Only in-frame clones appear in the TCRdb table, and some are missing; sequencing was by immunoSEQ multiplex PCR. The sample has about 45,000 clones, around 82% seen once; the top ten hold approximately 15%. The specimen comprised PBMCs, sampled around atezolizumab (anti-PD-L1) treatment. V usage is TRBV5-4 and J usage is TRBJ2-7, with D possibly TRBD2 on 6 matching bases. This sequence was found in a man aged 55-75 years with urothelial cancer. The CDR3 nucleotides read TGTGCCAGCAGCTTGGATCCGGGAGACTACGAGCAGTACTTC. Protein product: CASSLDPGDYEQYF.